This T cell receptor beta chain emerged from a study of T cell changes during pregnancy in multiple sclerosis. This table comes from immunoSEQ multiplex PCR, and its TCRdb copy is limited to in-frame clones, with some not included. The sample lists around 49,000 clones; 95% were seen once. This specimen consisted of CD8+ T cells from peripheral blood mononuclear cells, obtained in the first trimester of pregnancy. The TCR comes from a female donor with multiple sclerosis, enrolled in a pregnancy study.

The CDR3, as DNA: TGTGCCAGCAGTGGCAAGGGGGCCTACGAGCAGTACTTC. Its translation: CASSGKGAYEQYF. The chain has TRBV27 and TRBJ2-7, with D perhaps matching TRBD1 (6 bases). CDR3 length: 13 amino acids. The V end lost 5 bases, the J end lost 2 bases, and 10 bases lay between the germline ends. Germline-derived CDR1 and CDR2 are MNHEY and SMNVEV (reference sequence).